Listed below are T cell receptor beta chains from one sample, sequenced in a study of cytomegalovirus exposure and HLA in healthy donors. Here immunoSEQ multiplex PCR was the method, and the copy in TCRdb shows in-frame clones only, minus some. Here the sample spans roughly 180,000 clones, around 70% being singletons. The sequenced sample consisted of PBMCs. The source of these receptors is a male donor in good health and CMV-seronegative. Both conserved end residues are part of each CDR3. Fields, in order: D gene, V gene, J gene, clone size, CDR3 protein, CDR3 DNA. D genes are given only for firm matches. Some rows mark clone size as missing; the rest say once, few, many or name a class of expanded clone.

-	TRBV6-1	TRBJ2-7	-	CASSQRGGNTDEQYF	TGTGCCAGCAGCCAAAGGGGGGGGAACACGGACGAGCAGTACTTC
-	TRBV2	TRBJ1-1	-	CARLARDSPSEAFF	TGTGCCAGACTAGCGCGGGACTCACCGTCTGAAGCTTTCTTT
-	TRBV6-6	TRBJ1-3	few	CGADSGNTIYF	TGTGGGGCAGACTCTGGAAACACCATATATTTT
TRBD1	TRBV6-6	TRBJ2-1	-	CASSYLGQYNEQFF	TGTGCCAGCAGTTACTTGGGACAGTACAATGAGCAGTTCTTC
-	TRBV18	TRBJ1-1	-	CASSPPAGMNTEAFF	TGTGCCAGCTCACCACCGGCGGGGATGAACACTGAAGCTTTCTTT
-	TRBV25-1	TRBJ1-1	-	CASSEVGRTEAFF	TGTGCCAGCAGTGAGGTAGGGAGGACTGAAGCTTTCTTT
TRBD1	TRBV28	TRBJ1-5	-	CASSFPPGQSQRSNQPQHF	TGTGCCAGCAGTTTTCCCCCGGGACAGTCTCAGCGAAGCAATCAGCCCCAGCATTTT
TRBD1	TRBV19	TRBJ1-1	-	CASSPRTGGDMNTEAFF	TGTGCCAGTAGTCCGCGGACAGGGGGAGACATGAACACTGAAGCTTTCTTT
-	TRBV28	TRBJ2-3	-	CATQGGSDTQYF	TGTGCCACTCAAGGAGGGTCAGATACGCAGTATTTT
-	TRBV7-9	TRBJ1-2	-	CASSSGLYGYTF	TGTGCCAGCAGCTCAGGCCTCTATGGCTACACCTTC
-	TRBV7-9	TRBJ1-3	few	CASSSRVLSSGNTIYF	TGTGCCAGCAGCAGCAGGGTTTTAAGCTCTGGAAACACCATATATTTT
-	TRBV27	TRBJ2-7	-	CASSRLELYEQYF	TGTGCCAGCAGCCGACTAGAGCTCTACGAGCAGTACTTC
-	TRBV6-5	TRBJ2-1	-	CASREKRLGEQFF	TGTGCCAGCAGGGAAAAGCGGCTAGGCGAGCAGTTCTTC
TRBD2	TRBV6-5	TRBJ2-3	-	CASSPLAGVTDTQYF	TGTGCCAGCAGCCCTCTAGCGGGAGTCACAGATACGCAGTATTTT
TRBD1	TRBV6-5	TRBJ2-5	-	CASSGTGGLETQYF	TGTGCCAGCAGCGGGACAGGCGGGTTGGAGACCCAGTACTTC
-	TRBV20-1	TRBJ1-3	-	CSVAGGNTIYF	TGCAGTGTGGCCGGGGGAAACACCATATATTTT
TRBD1	TRBV7-8	TRBJ2-1	once	CASSPDRGLIYNEQFF	TGTGCCAGCAGCCCCGACAGGGGGCTTATCTACAATGAGCAGTTCTTC
-	TRBV7-8	TRBJ2-3	few	CASSLLSTDTQYF	TGTGCCAGCAGCTTACTTAGCACAGATACGCAGTATTTT
TRBD1	TRBV18	TRBJ1-2	-	CASSPLGQGDGYTF	TGTGCCAGCTCACCCTTGGGACAGGGCGATGGCTACACCTTC
-	TRBV4-1	TRBJ1-5	-	CASSQGTGTNQPQHF	TGCGCCAGCAGCCAGGGTACAGGGACGAATCAGCCCCAGCATTTT
-	TRBV28	TRBJ1-5	-	CASRPSGYNQPQHF	TGTGCCAGCAGACCGTCAGGGTACAATCAGCCCCAGCATTTT
-	TRBV6-1	TRBJ1-2	-	CASSYSFYGYTF	TGTGCCAGCAGTTATTCCTTCTATGGCTACACCTTC
TRBD1	TRBV9	TRBJ1-1	once	CASSVGQGGSTEAFF	TGTGCCAGCAGCGTCGGACAGGGAGGGAGCACTGAAGCTTTCTTT
TRBD2	TRBV5-1	TRBJ2-2	-	CASSSGRVAGNTGELFF	TGCGCCAGCAGCTCGGGAAGGGTAGCGGGTAACACCGGGGAGCTGTTTTTT
-	TRBV28	TRBJ1-5	-	CASSLTFRQGPGNQPQHF	TGTGCCAGCAGTTTAACGTTCCGCCAGGGGCCAGGCAATCAGCCCCAGCATTTT
TRBD1	TRBV19	TRBJ1-5	once	CASGDRGVYQPQHF	TGTGCCAGTGGGGACAGGGGTGTGTATCAGCCCCAGCATTTT
TRBD1	TRBV6-5	TRBJ1-2	-	CASSYGTATSGYTF	TGTGCCAGCAGTTACGGGACAGCCACTTCTGGCTACACCTTC
TRBD1	TRBV30	TRBJ1-5	-	CAWSLQGAVQPQHF	TGTGCCTGGAGCTTACAGGGGGCGGTTCAGCCCCAGCATTTT